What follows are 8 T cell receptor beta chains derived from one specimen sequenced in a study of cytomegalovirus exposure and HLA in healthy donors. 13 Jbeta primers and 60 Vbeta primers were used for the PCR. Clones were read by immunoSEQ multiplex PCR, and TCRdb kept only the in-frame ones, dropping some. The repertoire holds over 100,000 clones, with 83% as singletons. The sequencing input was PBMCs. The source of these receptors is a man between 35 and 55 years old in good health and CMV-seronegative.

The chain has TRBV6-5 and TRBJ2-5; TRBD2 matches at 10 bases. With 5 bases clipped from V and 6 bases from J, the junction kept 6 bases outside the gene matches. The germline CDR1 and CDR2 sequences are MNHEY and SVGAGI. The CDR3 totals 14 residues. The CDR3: CASSPSGSGQTQYF. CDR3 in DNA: TGTGCCAGCAGTCCTAGCGGGAGCGGCCAGACCCAGTACTTC.

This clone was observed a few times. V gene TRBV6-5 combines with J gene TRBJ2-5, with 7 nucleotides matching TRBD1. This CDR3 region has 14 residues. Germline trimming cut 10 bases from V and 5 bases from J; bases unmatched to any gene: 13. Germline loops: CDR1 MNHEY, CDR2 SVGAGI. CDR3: CATQSTGVKETQYF. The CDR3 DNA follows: TGTGCCACCCAGAGCACAGGGGTGAAGGAGACCCAGTACTTC.

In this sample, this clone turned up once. The CDR3, as DNA: TGCGCCAGCAGCTTGGCCAGGGAGGCCGGGGAGCTGTTTTTT. This gives the protein CASSLAREAGELFF. J is TRBJ2-2 and V is TRBV5-1; a possible D gene is TRBD2 (6 bases). The V end was cut by 0 bases, the J end by 6 bases, with 9 bases between. The CDR3 covers 14 residues. The V gene's germline CDR1 is SGHRS and CDR2 YFSETQ.

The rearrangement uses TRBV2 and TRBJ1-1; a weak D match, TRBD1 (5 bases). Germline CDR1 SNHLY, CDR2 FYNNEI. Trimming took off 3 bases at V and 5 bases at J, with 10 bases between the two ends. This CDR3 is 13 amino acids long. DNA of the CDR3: TGTGCCAGCAGTGAGGAAAGGGGAACTGAAGCTTTCTTT. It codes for CASSEERGTEAFF.

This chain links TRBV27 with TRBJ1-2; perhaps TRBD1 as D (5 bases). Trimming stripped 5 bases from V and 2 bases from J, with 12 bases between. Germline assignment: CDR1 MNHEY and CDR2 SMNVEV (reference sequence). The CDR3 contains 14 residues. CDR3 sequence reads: CASSPRQTNYGYTF. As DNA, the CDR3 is TGTGCCAGCAGTCCCCGACAGACAAACTATGGCTACACCTTC.

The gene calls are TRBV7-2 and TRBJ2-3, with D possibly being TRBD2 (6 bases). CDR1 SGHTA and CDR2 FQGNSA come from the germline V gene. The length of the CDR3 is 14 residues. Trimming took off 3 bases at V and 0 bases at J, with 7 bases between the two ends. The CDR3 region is CASSFGRSTDTQYF. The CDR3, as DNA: TGTGCCAGCAGCTTCGGGAGAAGCACAGATACGCAGTATTTT.

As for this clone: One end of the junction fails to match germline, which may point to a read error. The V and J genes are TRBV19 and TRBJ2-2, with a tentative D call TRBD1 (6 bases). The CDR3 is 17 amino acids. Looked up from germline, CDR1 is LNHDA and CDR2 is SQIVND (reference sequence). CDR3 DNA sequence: TGTGCCAATAGTATAGCTGGGCAGGGGCCGAACACCGGGGAGCTGTTTTTT. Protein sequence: CANSIAGQGPNTGELFF.

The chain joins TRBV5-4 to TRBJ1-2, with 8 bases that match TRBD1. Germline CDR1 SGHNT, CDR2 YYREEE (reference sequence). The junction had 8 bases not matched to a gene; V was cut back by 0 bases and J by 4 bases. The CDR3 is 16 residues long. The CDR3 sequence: CASSLAAGGRGYGYTF. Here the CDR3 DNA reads TGTGCCAGCAGCTTGGCGGCAGGGGGCCGGGGCTATGGCTACACCTTC.